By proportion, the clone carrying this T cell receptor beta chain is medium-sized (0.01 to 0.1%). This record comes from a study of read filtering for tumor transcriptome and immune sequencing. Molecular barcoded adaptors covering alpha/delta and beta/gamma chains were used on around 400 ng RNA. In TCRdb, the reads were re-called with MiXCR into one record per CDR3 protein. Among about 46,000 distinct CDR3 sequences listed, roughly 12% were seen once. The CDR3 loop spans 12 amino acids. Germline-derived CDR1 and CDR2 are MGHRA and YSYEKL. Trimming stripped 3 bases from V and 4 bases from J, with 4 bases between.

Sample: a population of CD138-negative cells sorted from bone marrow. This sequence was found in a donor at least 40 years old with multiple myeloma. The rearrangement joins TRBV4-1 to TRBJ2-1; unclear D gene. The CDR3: CASSQVYNEQFF. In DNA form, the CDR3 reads TGCGCCAGCAGCCAGGTTTACAATGAGCAGTTCTTC.